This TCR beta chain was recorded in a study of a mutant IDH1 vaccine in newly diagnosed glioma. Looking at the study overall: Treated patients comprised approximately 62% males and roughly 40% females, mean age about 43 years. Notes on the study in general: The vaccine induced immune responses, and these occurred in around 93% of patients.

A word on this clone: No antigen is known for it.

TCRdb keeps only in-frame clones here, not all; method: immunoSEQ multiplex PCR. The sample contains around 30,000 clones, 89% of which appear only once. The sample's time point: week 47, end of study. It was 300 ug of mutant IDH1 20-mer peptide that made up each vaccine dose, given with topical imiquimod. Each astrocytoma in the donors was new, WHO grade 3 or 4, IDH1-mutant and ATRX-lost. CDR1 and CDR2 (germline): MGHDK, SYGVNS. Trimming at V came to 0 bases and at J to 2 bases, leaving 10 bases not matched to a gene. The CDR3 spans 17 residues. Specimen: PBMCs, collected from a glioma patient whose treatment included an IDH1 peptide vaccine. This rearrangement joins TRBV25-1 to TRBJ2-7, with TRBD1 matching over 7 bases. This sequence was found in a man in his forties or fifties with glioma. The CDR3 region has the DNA TGTGCCAGCAGTGAATATAACCTGGACAGGAGTACCTACGAGCAGTACTTC. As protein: CASSEYNLDRSTYEQYF.